The clone carrying this T cell receptor beta chain was counted ten times or more. Its target is unknown. The data belong to a study of Graves' ophthalmopathy and Graves' hyperthyroidism. General observations from the study: At just under 71% sensitivity and 72.22% specificity, the model predicted progression of the ophthalmopathy. The majority of expanded thyroid clonotypes above 0.001 frequency also occurred in blood.

The CDR3 sequence is 13 residues long. V lost 4 bases to trimming and J lost 0 bases, with 8 bases between them. Germline values: CDR1 SQVTM, CDR2 ANQGSEA. Other autoimmune diseases, uncontrolled infections, pregnancy or lactation excluded patients from enrollment. From fresh peripheral blood, around 11 ml in volume, the PBMCs were obtained. Amplified material comprised TCR beta CDR3 regions derived from RNA transcripts. In the first round, RT-PCR was carried out with HTBI primers, and a multiplex PCR formed the second round. TCRdb re-derived calls from the multiplex PCR reads in MiXCR, one entry per CDR3 protein. The table includes 210,000 or so distinct CDR3 sequences, 25% to 30% detected once.

The material sequenced was peripheral blood. The rearrangement uses TRBV29-1 and TRBJ2-3, with unresolved D. This sequence originates from a man aged 50 to 60 with Graves' ophthalmopathy. CDR3 residues: CSVVAASTDTQYF. The CDR3 bases are TGCAGCGTTGTGGCGGCTAGCACAGATACGCAGTATTTT.